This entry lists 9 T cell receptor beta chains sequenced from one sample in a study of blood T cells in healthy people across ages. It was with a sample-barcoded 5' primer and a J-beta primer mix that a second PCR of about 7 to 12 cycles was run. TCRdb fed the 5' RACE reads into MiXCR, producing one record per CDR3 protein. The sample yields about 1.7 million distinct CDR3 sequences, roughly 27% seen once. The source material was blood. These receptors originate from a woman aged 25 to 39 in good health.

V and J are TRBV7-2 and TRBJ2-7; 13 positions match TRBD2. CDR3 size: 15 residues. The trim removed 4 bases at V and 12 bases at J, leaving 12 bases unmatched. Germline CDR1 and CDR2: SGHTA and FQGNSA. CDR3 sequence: CASSSSTSGRSHLYF. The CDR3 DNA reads TGTGCCAGCAGCTCTTCGACTAGCGGGAGGTCCCACTTGTACTTC.

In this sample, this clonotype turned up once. CDR3 DNA sequence: TGTGCCAGCAGCGAACAGGGGAACTTCAATTCACCCCTCCACTTT. Translation gives CASSEQGNFNSPLHF. This sequence joins TRBV9 and TRBJ1-6, with TRBD1 matching 7 bases. The CDR3 is 15 residues long. The V segment lost 3 bases and the J segment 7 bases; nucleotides outside the gene matches: 7. The germline CDR1 and CDR2 sequences are SGDLS and YYNGEE.

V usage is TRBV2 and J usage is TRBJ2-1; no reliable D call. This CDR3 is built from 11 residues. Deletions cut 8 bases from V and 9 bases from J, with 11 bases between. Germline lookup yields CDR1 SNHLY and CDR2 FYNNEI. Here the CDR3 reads CASGNVVEQFF. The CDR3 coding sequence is TGTGCCAGCGGAAACGTGGTTGAGCAGTTCTTC.

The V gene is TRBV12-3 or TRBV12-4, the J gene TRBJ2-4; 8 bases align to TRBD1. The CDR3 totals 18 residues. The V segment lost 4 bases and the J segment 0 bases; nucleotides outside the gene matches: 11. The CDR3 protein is CASSSRQGSALAKNIQYF. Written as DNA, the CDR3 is TGTGCCAGCAGTTCGCGACAGGGGTCCGCCCTAGCCAAAAACATTCAGTACTTC.

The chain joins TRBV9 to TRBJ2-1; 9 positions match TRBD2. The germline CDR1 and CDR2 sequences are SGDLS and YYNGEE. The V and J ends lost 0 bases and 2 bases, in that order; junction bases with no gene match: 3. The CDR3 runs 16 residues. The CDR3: CASSVGGGGAYNEQFF. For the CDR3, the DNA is TGTGCCAGCAGCGTAGGGGGCGGGGGGGCCTACAATGAGCAGTTCTTC.

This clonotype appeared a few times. CDR3 nucleotides: TGTGCCAGCACCCTGGGGGGCCTCTCAAAAGAGACCCAGTACTTC. Translated: CASTLGGLSKETQYF. The chain has TRBV12-3 or TRBV12-4 and TRBJ2-5; D may match TRBD1 or TRBD2 (6 bases each). Trimming removed 7 bases at V and 3 bases at J, with 18 bases between. The CDR3 has 15 amino acids.

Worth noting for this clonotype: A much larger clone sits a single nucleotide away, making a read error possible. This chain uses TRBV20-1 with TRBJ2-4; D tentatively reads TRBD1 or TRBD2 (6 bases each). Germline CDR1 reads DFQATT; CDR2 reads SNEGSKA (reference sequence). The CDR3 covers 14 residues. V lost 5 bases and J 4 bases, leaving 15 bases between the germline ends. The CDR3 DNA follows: TGCAGTGCTGACGGGATAGGGGGGAAAAACATTCAGTACTTC. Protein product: CSADGIGGKNIQYF.

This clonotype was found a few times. CDR3 loop: CASSPQGRQGNSPLHF. The DNA for the CDR3 is TGTGCCAGCAGCCCCCAAGGGCGACAGGGAAATTCACCCCTCCACTTT. The rearrangement joins TRBV7-2 to TRBJ1-6, with 7 bases identical to TRBD1. V was pared by 5 bases and J by 7 bases, with 11 bases of the junction left unmatched. Germline loops: CDR1 SGHTA, CDR2 FQGNSA. The CDR3 length is 16 residues.

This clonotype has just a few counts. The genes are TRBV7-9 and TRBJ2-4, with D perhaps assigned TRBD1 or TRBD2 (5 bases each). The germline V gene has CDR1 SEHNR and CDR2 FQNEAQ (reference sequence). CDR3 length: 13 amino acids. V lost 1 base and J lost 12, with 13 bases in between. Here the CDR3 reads CASSLGDGATQYF. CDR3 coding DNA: TGTGCCAGCAGCTTAGGGGACGGGGCCACTCAGTACTTC.